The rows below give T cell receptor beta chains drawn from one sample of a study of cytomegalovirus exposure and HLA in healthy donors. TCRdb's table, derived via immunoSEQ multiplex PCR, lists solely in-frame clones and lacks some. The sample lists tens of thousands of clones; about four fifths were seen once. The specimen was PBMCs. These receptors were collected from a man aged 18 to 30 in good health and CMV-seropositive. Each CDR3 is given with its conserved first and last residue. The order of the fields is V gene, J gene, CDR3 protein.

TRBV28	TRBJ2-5	CASTDGRSGGETQYF
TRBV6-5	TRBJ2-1	CASSPGLAGFSGRFF
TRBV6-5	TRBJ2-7	CASSSHAREYEQYF
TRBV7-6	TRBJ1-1	CASSSQGAATEAFF
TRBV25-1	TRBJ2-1	CASSRAGDAYNEQFF
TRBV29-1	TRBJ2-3	CSVGQREHTDTQYF
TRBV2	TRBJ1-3	CASSELSLSGNTIYF
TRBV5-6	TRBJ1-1	CASSLGGEAEAFF
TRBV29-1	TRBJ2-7	CSVEENRSYEQYF
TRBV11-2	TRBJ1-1	CASSLQGPPEAFF
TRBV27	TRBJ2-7	CASSKDRGREQYF
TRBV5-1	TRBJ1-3	CASSGGTGVNTRNTIYF
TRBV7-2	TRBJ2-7	CASKPPDRAYEQYF
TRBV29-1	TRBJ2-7	CSVVSGQGVDEQYF
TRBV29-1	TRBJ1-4	CSVEGTGQKLFF
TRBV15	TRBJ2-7	CATSRGQASYHEQYF
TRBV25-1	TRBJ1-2	CASSREGQGMEGYTF
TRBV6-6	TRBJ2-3	CASSGLGGDSTDTQYF
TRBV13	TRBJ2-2	CASSLDWNTGELFF
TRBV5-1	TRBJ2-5	CASSSLAAGQETQYF
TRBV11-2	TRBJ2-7	CASRPMVLSSYEQYF
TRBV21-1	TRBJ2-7	CASRVGDFGYEQYF
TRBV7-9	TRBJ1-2	CASSLVTYGYTF
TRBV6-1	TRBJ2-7	CASSNLRGLAYEQYF
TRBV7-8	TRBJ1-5	CASSLDRALNQPQHF
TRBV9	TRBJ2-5	CASSVVTGSWETQYF
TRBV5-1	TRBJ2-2	CASTQGPGQEPTGELFF
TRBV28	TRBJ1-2	CASGGGAHNYGYTF
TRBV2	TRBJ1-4	CASQGGATNEKLFF
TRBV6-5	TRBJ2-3	CASKPTGAAPDTQYF
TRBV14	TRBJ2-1	CASSLTSGYNEQFF
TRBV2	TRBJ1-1	CASSGTDLNTEAFF
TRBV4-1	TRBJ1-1	CASSQALGLLNTEAFF
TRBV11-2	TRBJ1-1	CASSRIRQGTEAFF
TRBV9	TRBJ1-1	CASSPWGGVNTEAFF
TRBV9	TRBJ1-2	CASSAGTGLYGYTF
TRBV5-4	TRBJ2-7	CASSRGGSGSVALREQYF
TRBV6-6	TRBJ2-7	CASSYSVPEQYF
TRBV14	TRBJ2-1	CASSQAHPGSSYNEQFF
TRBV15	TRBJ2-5	CATSRDINQETQYF
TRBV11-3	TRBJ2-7	CASSTRDSYEQYF
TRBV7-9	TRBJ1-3	CASQQASSGNTIYF
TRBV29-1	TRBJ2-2	CSVLGTSANTGELFF
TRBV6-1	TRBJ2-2	CASMRQTNTGELFF
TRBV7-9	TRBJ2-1	CASSSRQVPVNEQFF
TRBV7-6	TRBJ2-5	CASSQTTGRGETQYF
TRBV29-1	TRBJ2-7	CSGTSGIPYEQYF
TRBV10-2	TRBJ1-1	CASSEGASNTEAFF
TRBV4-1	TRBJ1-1	CASSQEGGGKVTEAFF